The present T cell receptor (beta chain) was sequenced within a study of blood T cell repertoires in COVID-19. Study-wide background: Sites in the United States, Italy and Spain provided acute and convalescent COVID-19 samples. PBMCs, B-cell-depleted T cells, or T cells were the source of the cDNA or gDNA that made up the material.

Per the study methods: Reference gene primer amplification gave nucleated cell count estimates. The assay was immunoSEQ multiplex PCR, and TCRdb's table has in-frame clones only and misses some. The D gene and trimming were derived from the DNA, and the V and J assignments and clone size from that table. The top ten clones hold around 6.9% of a sample with about 100,000 clones, approximately 88% of them seen once. V was clipped by 3 bases and J by 2 bases, with 14 bases between them. Germline V gene data show CDR1 as SEHNR and CDR2 as FQNEAQ (reference sequence). The CDR3 sequence is 16 residues long.

This sequence was found in a woman aged 60-75 years with acute or convalescent COVID-19. What was sequenced was peripheral blood. The rearrangement links TRBV7-9 to TRBJ2-4; a weak D match, TRBD1 (5 bases). CDR3 nucleotide sequence: TGTGCCAGCAGCTTCCCCTTGGGGCGAACCAAAAACATTCAGTACTTC. Its protein product is CASSFPLGRTKNIQYF.